This TCR beta chain originates from a study of CD8 T cells in Susac syndrome. This CDR3 contains 11 residues. V lost 8 bases, J lost 4 bases, and 6 bases lay in between. Germline lookup yields CDR1 MNHNY and CDR2 SVGAGI (reference sequence). Random hexamers were used to reverse transcribe an amount of roughly 0.5 to 1 ug RNA. One entry per CDR3 protein, called by TCRdb with MiXCR from the immunoSEQ multiplex PCR reads. The sample yields 60,000 to 75,000 distinct CDR3 sequences, 95% seen once. Controls were age- and sex-matched healthy donors. TEMRA cells were FACS-enriched, with CD8+ and CD4+ T cells isolated negatively.

The sequence derives from a human donor in good health. The specimen was CD8+ T cells from PBMCs. V is TRBV6-6 and J is TRBJ1-5, with D maybe TRBD1 (5 bases). The CDR3 here is CASGANQPQHF. The CDR3 nucleotides are TGTGCCAGCGGGGCGAATCAGCCCCAGCATTTT.